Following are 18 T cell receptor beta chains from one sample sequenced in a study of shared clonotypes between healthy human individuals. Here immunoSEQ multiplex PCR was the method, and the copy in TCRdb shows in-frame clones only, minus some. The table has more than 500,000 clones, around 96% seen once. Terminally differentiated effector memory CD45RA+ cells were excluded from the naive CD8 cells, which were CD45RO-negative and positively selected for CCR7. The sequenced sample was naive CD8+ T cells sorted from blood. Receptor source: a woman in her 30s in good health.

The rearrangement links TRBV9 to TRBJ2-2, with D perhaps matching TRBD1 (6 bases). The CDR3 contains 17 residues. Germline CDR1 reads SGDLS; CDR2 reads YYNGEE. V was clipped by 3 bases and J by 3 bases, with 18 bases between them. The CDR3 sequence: CASSESRQVVDTGELFF. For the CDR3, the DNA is TGTGCCAGCAGCGAAAGCCGACAGGTTGTAGACACCGGGGAGCTGTTTTTT.

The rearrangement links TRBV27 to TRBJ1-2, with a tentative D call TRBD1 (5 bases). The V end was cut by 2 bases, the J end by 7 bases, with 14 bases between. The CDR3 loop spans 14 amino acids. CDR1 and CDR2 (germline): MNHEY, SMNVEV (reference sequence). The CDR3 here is CASSLGPGSVGYTF. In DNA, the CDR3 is TGTGCCAGCAGTTTAGGGCCAGGGTCGGTTGGCTACACCTTC.

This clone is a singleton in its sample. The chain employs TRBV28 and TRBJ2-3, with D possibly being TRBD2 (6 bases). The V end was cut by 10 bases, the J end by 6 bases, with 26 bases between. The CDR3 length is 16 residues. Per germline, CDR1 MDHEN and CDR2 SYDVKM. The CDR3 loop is CATGLRARRSSDTQYF. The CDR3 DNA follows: TGTGCCACGGGACTCAGGGCCAGACGATCAAGTGATACGCAGTATTTT.

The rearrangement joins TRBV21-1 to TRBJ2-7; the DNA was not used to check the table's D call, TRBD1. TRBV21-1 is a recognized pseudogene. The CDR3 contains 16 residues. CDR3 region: CASSLARDRASYEQYF. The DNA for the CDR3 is TGTGCCAGCAGCTTAGCCCGGGACAGGGCATCCTACGAGCAGTACTTC.

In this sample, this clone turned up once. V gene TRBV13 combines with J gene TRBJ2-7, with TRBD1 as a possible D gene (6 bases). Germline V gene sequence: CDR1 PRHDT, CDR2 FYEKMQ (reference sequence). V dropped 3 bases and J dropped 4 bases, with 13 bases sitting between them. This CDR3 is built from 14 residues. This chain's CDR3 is CASSLRTAFYEQYF. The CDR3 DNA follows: TGTGCCAGCAGCTTGCGGACAGCTTTTTACGAGCAGTACTTC. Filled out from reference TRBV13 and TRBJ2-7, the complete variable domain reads AAGVIQSPRHLIKEKRETATLKCYPIPRHDTVYWYQQGPGQDPQFLISFYEKMQSDKGSIPDRFSAQQFSDYHSELNMSSLELGDSALYFCASSLRTAFYEQYFGPGTRLTVT.

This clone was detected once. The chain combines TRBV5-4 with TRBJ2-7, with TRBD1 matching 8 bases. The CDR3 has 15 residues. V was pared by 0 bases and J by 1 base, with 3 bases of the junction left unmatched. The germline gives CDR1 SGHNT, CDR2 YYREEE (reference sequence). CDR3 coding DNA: TGTGCCAGCAGCTTGGCCGACAGGGGATCCTACGAGCAGTACTTC. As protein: CASSLADRGSYEQYF.

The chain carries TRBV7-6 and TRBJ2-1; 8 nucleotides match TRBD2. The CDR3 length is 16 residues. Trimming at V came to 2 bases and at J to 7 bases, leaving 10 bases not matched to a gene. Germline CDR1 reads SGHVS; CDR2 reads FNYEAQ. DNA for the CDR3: TGTGCCAGCAGCTTATACAAAGCGGGAGCGGTTAATGAGCAGTTCTTC. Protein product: CASSLYKAGAVNEQFF.

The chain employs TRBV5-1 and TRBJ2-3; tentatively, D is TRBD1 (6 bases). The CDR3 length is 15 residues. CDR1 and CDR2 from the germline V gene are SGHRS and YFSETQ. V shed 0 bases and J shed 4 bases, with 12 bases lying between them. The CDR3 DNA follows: TGCGCCAGCAGCTTGGCCGGGACACGGTCAGATACGCAGTATTTT. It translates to CASSLAGTRSDTQYF. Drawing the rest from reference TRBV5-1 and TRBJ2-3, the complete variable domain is KAGVTQTPRYLIKTRGQQVTLSCSPISGHRSVSWYQQTPGQGLQFLFEYFSETQRNKGNFPGRFSGRQFSNSRSEMNVSTLELGDSALYLCASSLAGTRSDTQYFGPGTRLTVL.

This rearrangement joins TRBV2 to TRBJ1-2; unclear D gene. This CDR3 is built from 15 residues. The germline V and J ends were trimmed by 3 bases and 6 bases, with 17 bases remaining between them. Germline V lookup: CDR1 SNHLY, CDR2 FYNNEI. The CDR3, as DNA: TGTGCCAGCAGTGATTTAGGGCACGTGAGCCATGGCTACACCTTC. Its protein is CASSDLGHVSHGYTF.

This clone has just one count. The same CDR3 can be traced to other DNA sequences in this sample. CDR3 nucleotides: TGTGCCAGCAGTTTGGGGGGAATCTACGAGCAGTACTTC. This translates into CASSLGGIYEQYF. This chain uses TRBV28 with TRBJ2-7; TRBD2 is a possible D gene (6 bases). The CDR3 runs to 13 residues. Trimming removed 3 bases from V and 3 bases from J, with 9 bases in between. CDR1 and CDR2 (germline): MDHEN, SYDVKM.

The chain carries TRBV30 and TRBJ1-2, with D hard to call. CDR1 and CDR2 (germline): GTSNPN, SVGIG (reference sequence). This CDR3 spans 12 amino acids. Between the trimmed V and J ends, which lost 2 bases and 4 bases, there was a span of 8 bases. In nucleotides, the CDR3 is TGTGCCTGGAGTAGAGGACGCTATGGCTACACCTTC. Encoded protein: CAWSRGRYGYTF.

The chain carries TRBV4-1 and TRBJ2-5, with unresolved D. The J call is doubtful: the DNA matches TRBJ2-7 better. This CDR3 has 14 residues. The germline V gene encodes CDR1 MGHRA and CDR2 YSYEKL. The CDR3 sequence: CASSQEGIPYEQYF. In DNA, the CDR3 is TGCGCCAGCAGCCAAGAGGGCATTCCCTACGAGCAGTACTTC.

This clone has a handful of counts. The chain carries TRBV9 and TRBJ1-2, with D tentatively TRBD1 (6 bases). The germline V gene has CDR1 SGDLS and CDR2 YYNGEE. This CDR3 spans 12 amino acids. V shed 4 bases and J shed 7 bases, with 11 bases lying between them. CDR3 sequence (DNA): TGTGCCAGCAGCCAACAGGGAAGTGGCTACACCTTC. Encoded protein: CASSQQGSGYTF.

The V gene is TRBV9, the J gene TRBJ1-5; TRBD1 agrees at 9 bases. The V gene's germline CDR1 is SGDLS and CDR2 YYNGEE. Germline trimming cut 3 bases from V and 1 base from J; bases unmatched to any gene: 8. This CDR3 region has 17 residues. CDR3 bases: TGTGCCAGCAGCGAGGGACAGGGTATTCCGAGCAATCAGCCCCAGCATTTT. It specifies CASSEGQGIPSNQPQHF.

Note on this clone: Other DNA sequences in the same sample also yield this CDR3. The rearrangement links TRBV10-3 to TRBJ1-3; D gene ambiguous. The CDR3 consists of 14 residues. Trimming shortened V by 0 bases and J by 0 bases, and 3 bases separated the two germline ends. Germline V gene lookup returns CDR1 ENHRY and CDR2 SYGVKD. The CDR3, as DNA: TGTGCCATCAGTGAGTCGGGCTCTGGAAACACCATATATTTT. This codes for CAISESGSGNTIYF.

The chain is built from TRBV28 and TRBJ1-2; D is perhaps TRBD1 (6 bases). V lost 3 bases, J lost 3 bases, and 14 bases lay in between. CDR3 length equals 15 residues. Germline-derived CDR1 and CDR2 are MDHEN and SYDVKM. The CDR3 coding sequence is TGTGCCAGCAGTTTCGCCGGGGGGCAGGACTATGGCTACACCTTC. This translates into CASSFAGGQDYGYTF.

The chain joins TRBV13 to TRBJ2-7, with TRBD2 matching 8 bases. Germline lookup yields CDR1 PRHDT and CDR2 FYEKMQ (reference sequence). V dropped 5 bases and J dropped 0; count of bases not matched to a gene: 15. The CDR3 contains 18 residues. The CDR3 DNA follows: TGTGCCAGCAGCCATGGGGGCCTAGCGGGCCTTAGCTCCTACGAGCAGTACTTC. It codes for CASSHGGLAGLSSYEQYF.

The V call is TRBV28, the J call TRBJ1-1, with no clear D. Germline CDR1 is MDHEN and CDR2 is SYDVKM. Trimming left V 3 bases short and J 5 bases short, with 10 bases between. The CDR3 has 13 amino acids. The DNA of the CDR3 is TGTGCCAGCAGTTTGGGTAAGTGGACTGAAGCTTTCTTT. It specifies CASSLGKWTEAFF.